This T cell receptor beta chain was sequenced during a study of shared clonotypes between healthy human individuals (dated by TCRdb to the early 2020s). Study-level background: The cohort included three men and a couple of women between 18 and 49 years of age. For each donor, CD4 naive and CD4 memory were each given three plates, CD8 naive was given two plates, and CD8 memory was given one plate. To estimate repertoire size and how much clonotype sharing occurs between individuals, the study deeply sequenced the blood TCR repertoires of about five healthy adults. Different laboratories and diverse techniques were used to prepare libraries and sequence TCR repertoires, to increase sequencing depth and limit assay-specific biases. Each donor's leukapheresis produced roughly between roughly 0.85 and 9.5 billion PBMCs. The investigation overall reported the following: About 5% of naive CD4, 3.5% of naive CD8, roughly 2.5% of memory CD4, and around 0.4% of memory CD8 clonotypes were shared across a handful of donors. Naive subsets generally had larger estimated clonotype richness than memory subsets. Sampling was restricted to blood, and TCR repertoires in tissue are likely to differ from TCR repertoires in blood. Based on pairwise subsampling, the degree of clonotype sharing among donors was expected to be affected by sequencing depth. Because the study included a small number of donors, the genetic and exposure-history diversity represented was limited. Even with the large sequencing depth, rarefaction of the sorted-subset datasets indicated that sequencing was incomplete. Higher generation probabilities were observed for clonotypes shared by all four sorted-subset donors than for non-shared clonotypes.

Using the deep immunoSEQ assay, TCR CDR3 regions were amplified from genomic DNA by multiplex PCR. Genomic DNA extracted from each cell subset was distributed evenly over all wells of several immunoSEQ 96-well plates, and each plate served as one replicate. For sorted subsets, 200 to 250 ng of genomic DNA, equivalent to around 30,000 T cell genomes, went into each replicate PCR. Purified libraries were measured with a Qubit 3.0 fluorometer, size-checked on a Bioanalyzer 2100, and measured again with the KAPA Library Quantification kit. Every immunoSEQ 96-well plate was sequenced on a separate single-read 150-cycle Illumina NextSeq 550 flow cell. Concerning the study's data processing: Because the immunoSEQ output included only junctional sequences and no quality scores, the filtering could not be the same as the filtering used for full-length reads. To assign V/J genes and CDR3, sequences were annotated using PyIR, a Python wrapper for IgBLAST v1.9, with IMGT germline references. Reads were filtered out if the reads had weak V/J assignments (E-value above 1e-6), no CDR3, stop codons, out-of-frame junctions, or ambiguous translated residues. V3J clonotypes were defined as sequences sharing the same inferred V gene, J gene, and CDR3 amino acid sequence. Percentage overlap between repertoires was computed as shared unique clonotypes divided by the size of the smaller repertoire. Repertoire richness was assessed with RTK rarefaction, the Chao1 estimator, and Recon v2.1 estimates of unobserved clonotypes. For all TCRbeta clonotypes obtained by the gDNA method from four donors, generation probabilities were computed with OLGA. TCRdb holds this immuneACCESS table with in-frame rearrangements only. Some clones are missing; in checked studies, unresolved V genes explain under half, and the rest has no known cause. D and trimming come from the DNA, and the V and J calls and clone size come from that table. The sample yields 1 million to 1.2 million clones; approximately 80% were counted once. The ten largest make up almost 0.9% of the sample.

Donors were healthy HIV-negative adults with no recently reported acute infections or vaccinations. All donors were Caucasian adults living in Nashville, Tennessee, USA. CD4+ T cells were enriched by magnetic negative selection, after which naive cells were positively selected on CD45RA and the negative fraction was taken as the memory subset. After blood collection by leukapheresis, PBMCs were isolated using Ficoll-Histopaque density gradient centrifugation and then cryopreserved in the vapor phase of liquid nitrogen. Purity and quantity of every magnetically sorted T cell population were checked by analytical flow cytometry. Each sorted fraction had its genomic DNA isolated and then quantified by UV absorbance on a Nanodrop 2000c. This clone has more than one count but fewer than ten. The target of this receptor is not known. Within one base of it there is no much larger clone, and no base qualities were kept.

CDR1 and CDR2 are read off the germline V gene as SGDLS and YYNGEE. The V and J ends are trimmed by 3 bases and 3 bases, leaving 12 bases between them. The CDR3 covers 15 residues, taking in both the cysteine and the phenylalanine. The kept DNA is CDR3 alone, 45 bases in frame from the first base. Sample: memory CD4+ T cells from PBMCs. The cell subset or site label here, explained by the study, means: CD45RA-negative fraction. This receptor was taken from a man aged 18-30 years in good health. Some clones in this sample may be carry-over from other donors' samples. This sequence uses TRBV9 and TRBJ1-4; the D gene is perhaps TRBD1, on 6 matching bases. The CDR3 region has the sequence CASSGQGSPNEKLFF. The sequenced DNA: TGTGCCAGCAGCGGCCAGGGGTCCCCTAATGAAAAACTGTTTTTT.